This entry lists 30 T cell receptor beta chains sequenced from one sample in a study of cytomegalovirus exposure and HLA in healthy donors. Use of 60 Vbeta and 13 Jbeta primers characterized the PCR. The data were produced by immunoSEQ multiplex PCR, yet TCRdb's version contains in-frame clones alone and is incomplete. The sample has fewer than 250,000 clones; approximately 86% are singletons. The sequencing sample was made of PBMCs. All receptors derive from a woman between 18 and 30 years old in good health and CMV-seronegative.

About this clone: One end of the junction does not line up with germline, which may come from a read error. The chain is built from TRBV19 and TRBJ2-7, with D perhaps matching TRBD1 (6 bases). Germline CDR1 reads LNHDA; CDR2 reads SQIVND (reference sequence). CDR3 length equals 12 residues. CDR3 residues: CASSIGGTYLNF. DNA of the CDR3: TGTGCCAGTAGTATAGGAGGGACATACTTGAACTTC.

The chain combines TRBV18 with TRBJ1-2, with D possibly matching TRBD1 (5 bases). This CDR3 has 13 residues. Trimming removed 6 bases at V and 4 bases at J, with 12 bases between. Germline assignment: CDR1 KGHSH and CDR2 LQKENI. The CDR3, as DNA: TGTGCCAGCTCCGCGAGACAGCCCTATGGCTACACCTTC. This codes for CASSARQPYGYTF. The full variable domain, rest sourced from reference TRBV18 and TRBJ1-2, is NAGVMQNPRHLVRRRGQEARLRCSPMKGHSHVYWYRQLPEEGLKFMVYLQKENIIDESGMPKERFSAEFPKEGPSILRIQQVVRGDSAAYFCASSARQPYGYTFGSGTRLTVV.

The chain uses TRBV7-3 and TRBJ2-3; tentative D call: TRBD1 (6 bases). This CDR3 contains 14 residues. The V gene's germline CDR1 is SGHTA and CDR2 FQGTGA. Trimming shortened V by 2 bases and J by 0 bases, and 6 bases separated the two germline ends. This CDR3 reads CASSLQGSTDTQYF. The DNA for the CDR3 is TGTGCCAGCAGCTTACAGGGGAGCACAGATACGCAGTATTTT. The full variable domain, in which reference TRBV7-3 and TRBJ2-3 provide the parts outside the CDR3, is GAGVSQTPSNKVTEKGKYVELRCDPISGHTALYWYRQSLGQGPEFLIYFQGTGAADDSGLPNDRFFAVRPEGSVSTLKIQRTERGDSAVYLCASSLQGSTDTQYFGPGTRLTVL.

This CDR3 is CASSPGVAGGREQYF. In DNA form, the CDR3 reads TGTGCCAGCAGTCCCGGGGTAGCGGGAGGTCGGGAGCAGTACTTC. V is TRBV27 and J is TRBJ2-7, with 10 nucleotides matching TRBD2. This CDR3 has 15 amino acids. CDR1 is MNHEY, CDR2 SMNVEV, per germline (reference sequence). V dropped 5 bases and J dropped 7; count of bases not matched to a gene: 11.

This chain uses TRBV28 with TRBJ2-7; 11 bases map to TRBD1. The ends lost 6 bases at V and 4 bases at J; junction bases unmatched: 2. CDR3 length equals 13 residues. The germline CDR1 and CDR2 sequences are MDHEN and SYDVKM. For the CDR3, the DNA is TGTGCCAGCAGCCGGGACAGGGGGTACGAGCAGTACTTC. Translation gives CASSRDRGYEQYF. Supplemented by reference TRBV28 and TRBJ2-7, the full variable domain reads DVKVTQSSRYLVKRTGEKVFLECVQDMDHENMFWYRQDPGLGLRLIYFSYDVKMKEKGDIPEGYSVSREKKERFSLILESASTNQTSMYLCASSRDRGYEQYFGPGTRLTVT.

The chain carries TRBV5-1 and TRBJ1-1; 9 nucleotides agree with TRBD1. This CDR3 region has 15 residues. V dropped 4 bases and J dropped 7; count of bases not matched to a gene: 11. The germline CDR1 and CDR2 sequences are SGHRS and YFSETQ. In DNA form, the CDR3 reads TGCGCCAGCAGCCTCCGGACAGGGGTAAATGGTGAAGCTTTCTTT. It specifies CASSLRTGVNGEAFF.

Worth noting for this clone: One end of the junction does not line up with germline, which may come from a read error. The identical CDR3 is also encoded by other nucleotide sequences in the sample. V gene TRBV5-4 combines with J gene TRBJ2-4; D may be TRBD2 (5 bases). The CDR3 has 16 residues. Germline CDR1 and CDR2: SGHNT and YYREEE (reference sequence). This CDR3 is CASSLEAPLAKNIQYF. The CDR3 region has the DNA TGTGCCAGCAGCTTGGAAGCCCCGCTAGCCAAGAACATTCAGTACTTC.

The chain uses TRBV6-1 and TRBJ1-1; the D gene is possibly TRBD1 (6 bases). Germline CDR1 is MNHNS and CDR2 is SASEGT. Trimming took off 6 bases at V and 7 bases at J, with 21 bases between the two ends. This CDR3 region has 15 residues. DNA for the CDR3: TGTGCCAGCAGGGACACAGGGAGGGATAGCAATGAAGCTTTCTTT. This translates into CASRDTGRDSNEAFF.

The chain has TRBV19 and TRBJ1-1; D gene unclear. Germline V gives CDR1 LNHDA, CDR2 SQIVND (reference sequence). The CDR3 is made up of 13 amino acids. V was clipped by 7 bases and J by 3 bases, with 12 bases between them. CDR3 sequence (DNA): TGTGCCAGTACTCTAACTCCTTACACTGAAGCTTTCTTT. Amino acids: CASTLTPYTEAFF.

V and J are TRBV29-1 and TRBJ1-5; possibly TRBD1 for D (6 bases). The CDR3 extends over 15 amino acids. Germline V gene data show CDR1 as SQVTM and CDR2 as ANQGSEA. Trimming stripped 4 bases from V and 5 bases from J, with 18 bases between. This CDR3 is CSVALSQQGHQPQHF. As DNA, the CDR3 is TGCAGCGTTGCCCTTTCCCAACAGGGCCATCAGCCCCAGCATTTT. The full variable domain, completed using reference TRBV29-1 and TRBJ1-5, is SAVISQKPSRDICQRGTSLTIQCQVDSQVTMMFWYRQQPGQSLTLIATANQGSEATYESGFVIDKFPISRPNLTFSTLTVSNMSPEDSSIYLCSVALSQQGHQPQHFGDGTRLSIL.

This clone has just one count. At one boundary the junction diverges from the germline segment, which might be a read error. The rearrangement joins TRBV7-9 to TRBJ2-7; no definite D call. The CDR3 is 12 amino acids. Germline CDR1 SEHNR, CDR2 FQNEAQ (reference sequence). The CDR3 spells CSSSLTSNEQYF. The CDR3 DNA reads TGTTCCAGCAGCTTAACCTCTAACGAGCAGTACTTC.

The CDR3 coding sequence is TGTGCCAGCAGCCAAGGGACAGGCCCCTACGAGCAGTACTTC. The encoded protein is CASSQGTGPYEQYF. This chain joins TRBV27 and TRBJ2-7; 8 positions match TRBD1. The CDR3 contains 14 residues. Trimming removed 6 bases from V and 2 bases from J; junction bases left unmatched: 6. Germline CDR1 reads MNHEY; CDR2 reads SMNVEV (reference sequence).

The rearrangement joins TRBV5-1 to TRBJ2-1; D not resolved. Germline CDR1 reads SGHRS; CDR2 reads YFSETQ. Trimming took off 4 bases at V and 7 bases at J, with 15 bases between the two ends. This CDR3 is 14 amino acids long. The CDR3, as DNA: TGCGCCAGCAGCATCGCGCGGCTCGGTAATGAGCAGTTCTTC. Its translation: CASSIARLGNEQFF.

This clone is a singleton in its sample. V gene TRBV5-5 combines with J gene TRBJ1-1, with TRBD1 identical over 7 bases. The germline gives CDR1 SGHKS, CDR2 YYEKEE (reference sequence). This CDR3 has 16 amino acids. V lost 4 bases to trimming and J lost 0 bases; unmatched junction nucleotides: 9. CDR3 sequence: CASSKGQPMMNTEAFF. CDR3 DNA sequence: TGTGCCAGCAGCAAGGGACAGCCGATGATGAACACTGAAGCTTTCTTT.

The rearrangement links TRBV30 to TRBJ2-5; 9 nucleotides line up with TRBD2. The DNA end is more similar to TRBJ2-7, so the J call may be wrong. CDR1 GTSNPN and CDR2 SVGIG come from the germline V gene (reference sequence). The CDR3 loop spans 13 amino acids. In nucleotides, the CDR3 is TGTGCCTGGAGCGCTAGCGGGACCTACGAGCAGTACTTC. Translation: CAWSASGTYEQYF.

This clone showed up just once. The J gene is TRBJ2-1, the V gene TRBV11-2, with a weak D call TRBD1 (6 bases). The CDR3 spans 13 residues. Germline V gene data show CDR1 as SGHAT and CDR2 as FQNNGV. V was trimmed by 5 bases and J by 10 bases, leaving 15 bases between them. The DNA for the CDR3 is TGTGCCAGCAGCCCCCAGCCAGGGGTGGAGCAGTTCTTC. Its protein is CASSPQPGVEQFF.

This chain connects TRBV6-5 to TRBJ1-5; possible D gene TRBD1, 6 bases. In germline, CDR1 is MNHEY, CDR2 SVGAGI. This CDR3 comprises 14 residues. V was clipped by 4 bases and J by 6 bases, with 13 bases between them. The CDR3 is CASSSNRAGQPQHF. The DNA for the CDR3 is TGTGCCAGCAGTTCCAACAGGGCAGGTCAGCCCCAGCATTTT.

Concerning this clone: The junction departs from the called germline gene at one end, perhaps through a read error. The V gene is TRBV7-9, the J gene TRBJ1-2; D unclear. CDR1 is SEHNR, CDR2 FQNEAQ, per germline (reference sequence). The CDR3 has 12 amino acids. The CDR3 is CSSSSGGYGYTF. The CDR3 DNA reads TGTTCCAGCAGTTCCGGCGGCTATGGCTACACCTTC. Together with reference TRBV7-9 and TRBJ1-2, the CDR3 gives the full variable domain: DTGVSQNPRHKITKRGQNVTFRCDPISEHNRLYWYRQTLGQGPEFLTYFQNEAQLEKSRLLSDRFSAERPKGSFSTLEIQRTEQGDSAMYLCSSSSGGYGYTFGSGTRLTVV.

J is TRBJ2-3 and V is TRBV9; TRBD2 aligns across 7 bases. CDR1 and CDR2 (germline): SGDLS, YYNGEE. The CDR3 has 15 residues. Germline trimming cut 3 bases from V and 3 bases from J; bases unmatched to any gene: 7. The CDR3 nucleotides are TGTGCCAGCAGCGCTCTAGCGGTCAGGACAGATACGCAGTATTTT. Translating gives CASSALAVRTDTQYF.

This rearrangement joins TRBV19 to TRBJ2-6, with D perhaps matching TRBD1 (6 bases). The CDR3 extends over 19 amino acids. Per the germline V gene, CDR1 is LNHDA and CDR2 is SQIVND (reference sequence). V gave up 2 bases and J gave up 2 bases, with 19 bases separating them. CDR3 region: CASSIWARGVLAGANVLTF. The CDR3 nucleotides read TGTGCCAGTAGTATATGGGCCAGGGGAGTACTCGCTGGGGCCAACGTCCTGACTTTC.

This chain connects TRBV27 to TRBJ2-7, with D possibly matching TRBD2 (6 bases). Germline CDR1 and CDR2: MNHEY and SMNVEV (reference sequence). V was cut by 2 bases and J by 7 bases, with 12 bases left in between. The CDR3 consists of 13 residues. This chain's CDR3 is CASSLEGAGEQYF. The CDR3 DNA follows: TGTGCCAGCAGTTTAGAGGGCGCGGGGGAGCAGTACTTC.

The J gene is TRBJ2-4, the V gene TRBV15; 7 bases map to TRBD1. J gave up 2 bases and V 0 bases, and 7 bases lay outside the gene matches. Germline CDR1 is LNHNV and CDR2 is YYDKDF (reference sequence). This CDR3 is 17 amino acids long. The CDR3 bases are TGTGCCACCAGCAGAGATCTGACAGGGCCAACCAAAAACATTCAGTACTTC. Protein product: CATSRDLTGPTKNIQYF.

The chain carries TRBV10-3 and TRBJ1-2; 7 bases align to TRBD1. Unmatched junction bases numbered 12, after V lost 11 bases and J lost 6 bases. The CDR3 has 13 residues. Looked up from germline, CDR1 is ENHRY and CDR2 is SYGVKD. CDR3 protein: CALGIGTVDGYTF. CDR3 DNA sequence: TGTGCCCTAGGGATTGGGACAGTTGATGGCTACACCTTC.

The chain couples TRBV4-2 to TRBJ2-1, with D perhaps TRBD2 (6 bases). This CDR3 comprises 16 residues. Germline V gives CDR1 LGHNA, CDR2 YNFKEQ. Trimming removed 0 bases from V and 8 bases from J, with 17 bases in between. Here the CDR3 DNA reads TGTGCCAGCAGCCAAGATGGGACGGGAGAAAGCTATGAGCAGTTCTTC. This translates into CASSQDGTGESYEQFF.

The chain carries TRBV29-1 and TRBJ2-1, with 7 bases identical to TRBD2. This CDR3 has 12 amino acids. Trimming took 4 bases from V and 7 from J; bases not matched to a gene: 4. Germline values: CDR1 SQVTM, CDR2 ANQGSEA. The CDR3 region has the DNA TGCAGCGTTGTGAGGGGAGGGAATGAGCAGTTCTTC. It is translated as CSVVRGGNEQFF.

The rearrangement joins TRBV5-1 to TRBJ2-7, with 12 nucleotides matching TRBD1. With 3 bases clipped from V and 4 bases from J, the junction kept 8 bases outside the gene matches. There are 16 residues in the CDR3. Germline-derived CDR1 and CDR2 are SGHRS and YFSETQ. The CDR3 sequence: CASSWGTGQGAYEQYF. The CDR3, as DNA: TGCGCCAGCAGCTGGGGGACGGGACAGGGGGCGTACGAGCAGTACTTC.

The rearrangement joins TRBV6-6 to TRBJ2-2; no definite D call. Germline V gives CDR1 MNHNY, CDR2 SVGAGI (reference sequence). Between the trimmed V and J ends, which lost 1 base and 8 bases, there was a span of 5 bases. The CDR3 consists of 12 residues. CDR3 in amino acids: CASSYLSGELFF. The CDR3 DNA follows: TGTGCCAGCAGTTACTTATCGGGGGAGCTGTTTTTT.

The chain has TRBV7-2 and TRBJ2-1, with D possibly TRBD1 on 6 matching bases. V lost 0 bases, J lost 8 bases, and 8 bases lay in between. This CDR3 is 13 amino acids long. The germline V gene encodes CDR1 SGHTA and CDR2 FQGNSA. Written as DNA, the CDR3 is TGTGCCAGCAGCTTAGCGGGGGCAGATGAGCAGTTCTTC. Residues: CASSLAGADEQFF.

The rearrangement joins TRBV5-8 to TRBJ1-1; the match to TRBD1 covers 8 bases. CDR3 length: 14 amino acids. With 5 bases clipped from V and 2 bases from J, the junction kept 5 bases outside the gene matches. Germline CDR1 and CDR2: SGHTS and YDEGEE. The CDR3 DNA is TGTGCCAGCAGTCGGACAGGGCCAAACACTGAAGCTTTCTTT. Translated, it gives CASSRTGPNTEAFF.

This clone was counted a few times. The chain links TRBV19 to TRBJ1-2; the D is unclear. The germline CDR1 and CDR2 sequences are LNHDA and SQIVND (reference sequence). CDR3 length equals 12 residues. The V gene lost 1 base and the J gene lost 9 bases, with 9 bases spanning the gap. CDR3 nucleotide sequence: TGTGCCAGTAGTATAGGAACCGGTAGCTACACCTTC. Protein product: CASSIGTGSYTF.